This T cell receptor beta chain was profiled in a study of cytomegalovirus exposure and HLA in healthy donors. On the study more broadly: The 90 to 150 validation repertoires, a later analysis reported, used the same platform as the 600 to 850 repertoires from the first cohort. The study's findings and limits: It was confirmed in vitro that a few of the CMV-associated chains were specific for CMV antigens. Subsequent analysis found a tendency for first-cohort TCR clusters to co-occur within the 90 to 150 validation repertoires. Reported performance of the classifier showed diagnosis of cytomegalovirus status with high specificity and sensitivity.

Clones were sequenced by immunoSEQ multiplex PCR, and TCRdb holds only the in-frame ones, with some missing. The table records around 93,000 clones, 75% to 90% of them present only once. Germline loops: CDR1 LNHNV, CDR2 YYDKDF (reference sequence). The CDR3 sequence is 16 residues long. The V gene end was trimmed by 5 bases and the J gene end by 6 bases; junction bases not matched to a gene: 10. On this clone: What it binds is not known.

The rearrangement links TRBV15 to TRBJ1-2, with TRBD1 matching over 12 bases. This TCR derives from a man aged 18 to 29 in good health and CMV-seropositive. The source material was PBMCs. The CDR3 nucleotides read TGTGCCACCAGCCGTTATCCGGGACAGGGGGCAGATGGCTACACCTTC. It codes for CATSRYPGQGADGYTF.